These 30 T cell receptor beta chains were all obtained from the same sample, sequenced in a study of OX40 agonist ivuxolimab in advanced cancers. Clones were sequenced by immunoSEQ multiplex PCR, and TCRdb holds only the in-frame ones, with some missing. This sample has 66,000 or so clones, with roughly 87% found just once. The sequencing used CD4+ or CD8+ T cells sorted from blood, collected in a trial of the OX40 agonist ivuxolimab. Receptors originate from an adult with an advanced solid tumor such as melanoma, head and neck, liver or kidney cancer.

The chain recombines TRBV5-4 with TRBJ1-1, with TRBD1 matching over 10 bases. The CDR3 is made up of 18 amino acids. CDR1 is SGHNT and CDR2 is YYREEE in the germline V gene (reference sequence). V lost 2 bases and J lost 0; bases outside the gene matches: 10. The CDR3 bases are TGTGCCAGCAGCTTTGCGCCCGGACAGGGGGGACTGAACACTGAAGCTTTCTTT. Translating gives CASSFAPGQGGLNTEAFF.

The chain joins TRBV28 to TRBJ2-7; D not certain. The CDR3 length is 14 residues. The V end lost 6 bases, the J end lost 5 bases, and 17 bases lay between the germline ends. Germline CDR1 reads MDHEN; CDR2 reads SYDVKM. The CDR3 nucleotides are TGTGCCAGCAGGCCGAGACAAAGTGGGGACGAGCAGTACTTC. It codes for CASRPRQSGDEQYF. Variable domain in full (rest from reference TRBV28 and TRBJ2-7): DVKVTQSSRYLVKRTGEKVFLECVQDMDHENMFWYRQDPGLGLRLIYFSYDVKMKEKGDIPEGYSVSREKKERFSLILESASTNQTSMYLCASRPRQSGDEQYFGPGTRLTVT.

This chain links TRBV7-2 with TRBJ1-6, with D hard to call. Germline-derived CDR1 and CDR2 are SGHTA and FQGNSA. The ends were cut back, 2 bases at V and 5 bases at J, with 13 bases in the middle. The CDR3 is 16 residues long. This CDR3 reads CASSLLRGEDNSPLHF. CDR3 DNA: TGTGCCAGCAGCTTACTACGTGGGGAGGATAATTCACCCCTCCACTTT.

The rearrangement uses TRBV21-1 and TRBJ2-7; the listed D gene, TRBD2, was not tested against the DNA. TRBV21-1 is assigned pseudogene status. CDR3 length equals 14 residues. CDR3 loop: CAYPRGGPHYEQYF. CDR3 DNA sequence: TGTGCCTACCCGAGGGGGGGGCCTCACTACGAGCAGTACTTC.

The chain employs TRBV6-6 and TRBJ1-1; 8 bases are a match to TRBD1. CDR3 size: 16 residues. Germline V gene data show CDR1 as MNHNY and CDR2 as SVGAGI (reference sequence). The V segment lost 0 bases and the J segment 6 bases; nucleotides outside the gene matches: 9. CDR3 residues: CASSYSPNARGPEAFF. The CDR3 DNA reads TGTGCCAGCAGTTACTCACCGAACGCCAGGGGGCCTGAAGCTTTCTTT.

This clone has only a few counts. The chain recombines TRBV6-1 with TRBJ2-2; D remains unclear. This CDR3 comprises 15 residues. The germline V and J ends were trimmed by 2 bases and 0 bases, with 7 bases remaining between them. Germline V gene sequence: CDR1 MNHNS, CDR2 SASEGT. The DNA of the CDR3 is TGTGCCAGCAGTGAACTAGTTACGAACACCGGGGAGCTGTTTTTT. It yields the protein CASSELVTNTGELFF.

This clone was detected once. The chain combines TRBV9 with TRBJ2-7; perhaps TRBD1 as D (5 bases). The V end was cut by 4 bases, the J end by 2 bases, with 13 bases between. The CDR3 length is 14 residues. Per germline, CDR1 SGDLS and CDR2 YYNGEE. CDR3 sequence: CASSPTGSAYEQYF. CDR3 DNA sequence: TGTGCCAGCAGCCCCACAGGTTCCGCCTACGAGCAGTACTTC.

Here the CDR3 DNA reads TGCGCCAGCAGCCAAGAAAGGGGCGGGGTAAGCAATCAGCCCCAGCATTTT. Protein product: CASSQERGGVSNQPQHF. The chain is built from TRBV4-3 and TRBJ1-5; D is perhaps TRBD1 (5 bases). The CDR3 has 17 residues. Trimming removed 0 bases from V and 1 base from J, with 13 bases in between. CDR1 is LGHNA, CDR2 YSLEER, per germline.

V and J are TRBV28 and TRBJ2-7; 8 bases align to TRBD1. After removal of 8 bases from V and 3 bases from J, the junction contained 6 bases not matched to a gene. Germline lookup yields CDR1 MDHEN and CDR2 SYDVKM. The CDR3 has 13 amino acids. The CDR3 loop is CASGTGPVYEQYF. For the CDR3, the DNA is TGTGCCAGCGGGACAGGCCCGGTCTACGAGCAGTACTTC.

The CDR3 spells CASSLTGGRGTDTQYF. The CDR3 DNA reads TGTGCCAGCAGCTTAACAGGGGGCCGGGGCACAGATACGCAGTATTTT. This chain links TRBV7-9 with TRBJ2-3, with 9 bases identical to TRBD1. This CDR3 has 16 amino acids. Per the germline V gene, CDR1 is SEHNR and CDR2 is FQNEAQ (reference sequence). The ends lost 2 bases at V and 1 base at J; junction bases unmatched: 4. The full variable domain, with the rest looked up from reference TRBV7-9 and TRBJ2-3, is DTGVSQNPRHKITKRGQNVTFRCDPISEHNRLYWYRQTLGQGPEFLTYFQNEAQLEKSRLLSDRFSAERPKGSFSTLEIQRTEQGDSAMYLCASSLTGGRGTDTQYFGPGTRLTVL.

The rearrangement joins TRBV6-1 to TRBJ1-5; no firm D call. The germline CDR1 and CDR2 sequences are MNHNS and SASEGT. This CDR3 has 15 residues. V dropped 1 base and J dropped 6 bases, with 13 bases sitting between them. CDR3 sequence reads: CASSEGGAGIQPQHF. CDR3 nucleotides: TGTGCCAGCAGTGAAGGGGGTGCGGGTATTCAGCCCCAGCATTTT.

V usage is TRBV4-3 and J usage is TRBJ2-5; D call uncertain. There are 14 residues in the CDR3. Germline V gene lookup returns CDR1 LGHNA and CDR2 YSLEER. Trimming took 4 bases from V and 3 from J, leaving 12 bases between them. The CDR3 reads CASSPTRREETQYF. The CDR3, as DNA: TGCGCCAGCAGCCCAACGCGGAGAGAAGAGACCCAGTACTTC.

This clone was seen a few times. The rearrangement links TRBV6-5 to TRBJ2-1; a possible D gene is TRBD2 (6 bases). The CDR3 is made up of 16 amino acids. Trimming shortened V by 2 bases and J by 0 bases, and 11 bases separated the two germline ends. From germline, CDR1 is MNHEY and CDR2 SVGAGI. The CDR3 DNA reads as TGTGCCAGCAGTTACCCCGGGAGAAGCTCCTACAATGAGCAGTTCTTC. As protein: CASSYPGRSSYNEQFF.

The gene calls are TRBV6-5 and TRBJ1-2; TRBD1 matches 7 bases. V shed 8 bases and J 5 bases; nucleotides not matched to a gene: 11. The CDR3 has 14 residues. CDR1 and CDR2 (germline): MNHEY, SVGAGI. CDR3 loop: CASWEQGLWYGYTF. Written as DNA, the CDR3 is TGTGCCAGCTGGGAACAGGGGTTGTGGTATGGCTACACCTTC.

The chain uses TRBV13 and TRBJ1-1; D is perhaps TRBD1 (6 bases). The CDR3 has 14 residues. Germline V CDR1 and CDR2: PRHDT, FYEKMQ (reference sequence). The ends were cut back, 5 bases at V and 4 bases at J, with 14 bases in the middle. CDR3 nucleotides: TGTGCCAGCAGCCGAATACAGGGCCCCACTGAAGCTTTCTTT. Encoded protein: CASSRIQGPTEAFF.

The chain uses TRBV6-5 and TRBJ2-2; 8 bases line up with TRBD1. The CDR3 length is 15 residues. With 6 bases clipped from V and 5 bases from J, the junction kept 8 bases outside the gene matches. Germline loops: CDR1 MNHEY, CDR2 SVGAGI. CDR3 sequence: CASSSTGELTGELFF. CDR3 sequence (DNA): TGTGCCAGCAGCTCGACAGGGGAATTAACCGGGGAGCTGTTTTTT.

This chain links TRBV7-6 with TRBJ2-7, with a weak D call TRBD1 (5 bases). V lost 6 bases to trimming and J lost 0 bases, with 15 bases between them. Per germline, CDR1 SGHVS and CDR2 FNYEAQ. CDR3 length: 15 amino acids. The CDR3 here is CASSLQQGNSYEQYF. DNA of the CDR3: TGTGCCAGCAGTCTACAGCAGGGCAACTCCTACGAGCAGTACTTC.

The genes are TRBV5-1 and TRBJ2-5, with TRBD2 as a possible D gene (5 bases). The germline V and J ends were trimmed by 3 bases and 4 bases, with 10 bases remaining between them. From germline, CDR1 is SGHRS and CDR2 YFSETQ. CDR3 length equals 13 residues. The CDR3: CASSYPGIETQYF. The CDR3 DNA follows: TGCGCCAGCAGCTACCCGGGAATAGAGACCCAGTACTTC.

The chain links TRBV4-1 to TRBJ1-3; maybe TRBD1 (5 bases). The CDR3 sequence is 20 residues long. Trimming left V 1 base short and J 2 bases short, with 24 bases between. The germline gives CDR1 MGHRA, CDR2 YSYEKL. Here the CDR3 DNA reads TGCGCCAGCAGCCAAGCTGAGATTGCGTCCGGGACCCGAGCTGGAAACACCATATATTTT. Translated, it gives CASSQAEIASGTRAGNTIYF.

The V call is TRBV14, the J call TRBJ2-3, with TRBD2 matching over 7 bases. The CDR3 contains 15 residues. After removal of 4 bases from V and 5 bases from J, the junction contained 9 bases not matched to a gene. Looked up from germline, CDR1 is SGHDN and CDR2 is FVKESK. CDR3: CASSRLWGGGDTQYF. CDR3 nucleotides: TGTGCCAGCAGCCGCCTTTGGGGCGGGGGAGATACGCAGTATTTT.

This rearrangement joins TRBV21-1 to TRBJ1-5; the D segment call TRBD1 is taken from the table without a DNA check. TRBV21-1 is assigned pseudogene status. There are 16 residues in the CDR3. DNA for the CDR3: TGTGCCAGCAGCAAAGTTGGACAGAGGCCAGGTACGCCCCAGCATTTT. It translates to CASSKVGQRPGTPQHF.

This clone was seen a few times. The chain links TRBV11-3 to TRBJ2-5, with unresolved D. This CDR3 region has 13 residues. V gave up 3 bases and J gave up 0 bases, with 5 bases separating them. The germline V gene encodes CDR1 SGHNT and CDR2 YENEEA. The CDR3 loop is CASSLHNQETQYF. CDR3 bases: TGTGCCAGCAGCTTGCATAACCAAGAGACCCAGTACTTC.

This clone showed up just once. The rearrangement joins TRBV11-1 to TRBJ2-4, with D tentatively TRBD1 (5 bases). The V end lost 5 bases, the J end lost 2 bases, and 13 bases lay between the germline ends. Germline values: CDR1 SGHAT, CDR2 FQDESV (reference sequence). CDR3 length equals 15 residues. CDR3 nucleotides: TGTGCCAGCAGCAACGTAAGGGGTTCCAAAAACATTCAGTACTTC. As protein: CASSNVRGSKNIQYF.

This sequence joins TRBV9 and TRBJ2-1; D is ambiguous. Germline values: CDR1 SGDLS, CDR2 YYNGEE. The CDR3 has 14 residues. V lost 4 bases and J lost 0, with 8 bases in between. CDR3 loop: CASSLLSSYNEQFF. CDR3 in DNA: TGTGCCAGCAGCCTGTTGAGCTCCTACAATGAGCAGTTCTTC.

The chain carries TRBV7-9 and TRBJ2-7, with D uncertain. Trimming removed 1 base from V and 3 bases from J, with 13 bases in between. CDR1 and CDR2 from the germline V gene are SEHNR and FQNEAQ (reference sequence). This CDR3 has 15 residues. The CDR3 DNA is TGTGCCAGCAGCTTAGGGGCCATGGGCCTCTACGAGCAGTACTTC. Protein sequence: CASSLGAMGLYEQYF.

The rearrangement uses TRBV28 and TRBJ2-3; 10 bases match TRBD1. CDR3 length: 16 residues. Germline-derived CDR1 and CDR2 are MDHEN and SYDVKM. Losses at the gene ends were 4 bases for V and 5 bases for J; bases not matched to a gene: 9. CDR3 sequence (DNA): TGTGCCAGCAGTTCAACCGGGACAGGGGTAGTAGATACGCAGTATTTT. Amino acids: CASSSTGTGVVDTQYF.

The rearrangement links TRBV10-3 to TRBJ2-6; 7 bases match TRBD1. V dropped 7 bases and J dropped 0; count of bases not matched to a gene: 12. Germline CDR1 is ENHRY and CDR2 is SYGVKD. The CDR3 is 18 amino acids. CDR3 DNA: TGTGCCATCACCGCGAAGAAAGGACAGGCCTCTGGGGCCAACGTCCTGACTTTC. It specifies CAITAKKGQASGANVLTF.

The chain employs TRBV18 and TRBJ1-1; D is unresolved. The CDR3 is 15 amino acids. Germline CDR1 KGHSH, CDR2 LQKENI. Trimming removed 2 bases from V and 6 bases from J, with 16 bases in between. The CDR3, as DNA: TGTGCCAGCTCACCAGTTGCGATCCTGGGCGCTGAAGCTTTCTTT. This encodes CASSPVAILGAEAFF.

This chain connects TRBV6-1 to TRBJ1-5; TRBD1 is a possible D gene (5 bases). CDR1 is MNHNS and CDR2 is SASEGT in the germline V gene. The CDR3 spans 13 residues. V lost 8 bases to trimming and J lost 5 bases, with 13 bases between them. The CDR3 spells CASSDSFYQPQHF. The CDR3 DNA is TGTGCCAGCTCTGACAGTTTCTATCAGCCCCAGCATTTT.

The genes are TRBV7-2 and TRBJ1-4, with no clear D. CDR3 size: 15 residues. CDR1 is SGHTA and CDR2 is FQGNSA in the germline V gene. Trimming took off 0 bases at V and 4 bases at J, with 9 bases between the two ends. The CDR3 reads CASSLALGSNEKLFF. CDR3 nucleotides: TGTGCCAGCAGCTTAGCGCTGGGCAGTAATGAAAAACTGTTTTTT. The full variable domain, in which reference TRBV7-2 and TRBJ1-4 provide the parts outside the CDR3, is GAGVSQSPSNKVTEKGKDVELRCDPISGHTALYWYRQSLGQGLEFLIYFQGNSAPDKSGLPSDRFSAERTGGSVSTLTIQRTQQEDSAVYLCASSLALGSNEKLFFGSGTQLSVL.